This passage covers 25 T cell receptor beta chains from one sample sequenced in a study of CD8 T cells in Susac syndrome. Random hexamers were used to reverse transcribe the RNA input (about 0.45 to 1 ug). TCRdb re-derived calls from the immunoSEQ multiplex PCR reads in MiXCR, one entry per CDR3 protein. Of some 200,000 distinct CDR3 sequences in the sample, approximately 95% are singletons; the top ten hold 0.095%. Sequencing was performed on CD4+ T cells from PBMCs. The source of these receptors is a human donor with multiple sclerosis.

This chain links TRBV20-1 with TRBJ2-2; 7 bases are shared with TRBD1. V shed 3 bases and J 3 bases; nucleotides not matched to a gene: 10. Germline values: CDR1 DFQATT, CDR2 SNEGSKA (reference sequence). This CDR3 is 16 amino acids long. CDR3 nucleotide sequence: TGCAGTGCTAGCAGCGTAGGGGGCCCTCACACCGGGGAGCTGTTTTTT. It translates to CSASSVGGPHTGELFF.

The V call is TRBV3-1, the J call TRBJ1-6, with 7 positions matching TRBD1. CDR3 length: 15 amino acids. With 3 bases clipped from V and 8 bases from J, the junction kept 7 bases outside the gene matches. Germline assignment: CDR1 LGHDT and CDR2 YNNKEL (reference sequence). The CDR3 nucleotides are TGTGCCAGCAGCCATGTCGACAGGGCTGATTCACCCCTCCACTTT. The encoded protein is CASSHVDRADSPLHF. The whole variable domain, filled in from reference TRBV3-1 and TRBJ1-6, reads DTAVSQTPKYLVTQMGNDKSIKCEQNLGHDTMYWYKQDSKKFLKIMFSYNNKELIINETVPNRFSPKSPDKAHLNLHINSLELGDSAVYFCASSHVDRADSPLHFGNGTRLTVT.

The J gene is TRBJ2-5, the V gene TRBV29-1, with D possibly TRBD2 on 6 matching bases. Germline values: CDR1 SQVTM, CDR2 ANQGSEA. The length of the CDR3 is 13 residues. Trimming left V 5 bases short and J 2 bases short, with 12 bases between. CDR3 bases: TGCAGCGTTCTTCTCGCGGGGCAAGAGACCCAGTACTTC. Its protein product is CSVLLAGQETQYF.

V and J are TRBV20-1 and TRBJ2-5; 8 nucleotides align to TRBD2. This CDR3 comprises 14 residues. After removal of 4 bases from V and 9 bases from J, the junction contained 13 bases not matched to a gene. Germline-derived CDR1 and CDR2 are DFQATT and SNEGSKA (reference sequence). CDR3 sequence reads: CSATEASGAGAQYF. The CDR3 region has the DNA TGCAGTGCTACCGAGGCGAGCGGAGCGGGGGCCCAGTACTTC.

This clonotype has only one observation. The rearrangement links TRBV5-4 to TRBJ2-2, with D perhaps being TRBD1 or TRBD2 (5 bases each). The germline gives CDR1 SGHNT, CDR2 YYREEE (reference sequence). Trimming cost V 4 bases and J 1 base, with 11 bases left between them. CDR3 length equals 15 residues. The CDR3 protein is CASSPGTQNTGELFF. The CDR3 nucleotides read TGTGCCAGCAGCCCCGGGACCCAGAACACCGGGGAGCTGTTTTTT.

The chain uses TRBV30 and TRBJ1-5, with 7 bases identical to TRBD1. The CDR3 length is 16 residues. Germline trimming cut 0 bases from V and 4 bases from J; bases unmatched to any gene: 9. Germline CDR1 and CDR2: GTSNPN and SVGIG (reference sequence). The CDR3 nucleotides are TGTGCCTGGAGTGTAGGAAGAGGGACAGCTAATCAGCCCCAGCATTTT. This translates into CAWSVGRGTANQPQHF.

The CDR3 DNA follows: TGCAGTGCTAGGGGGGGTAGGTTGAACACTGAAGCTTTCTTT. This gives the protein CSARGGRLNTEAFF. The rearrangement uses TRBV20-1 and TRBJ1-1, with D possibly TRBD1 on 5 matching bases. The CDR3 length is 14 residues. V was pared by 3 bases and J by 0 bases, with 11 bases between. Germline V CDR1 and CDR2: DFQATT, SNEGSKA (reference sequence).

The DNA of the CDR3 is TGTGCCAGCAGCTTAGATGTTATCCCACCCGTCCTGACTTTC. It yields the protein CASSLDVIPPVLTF. The chain uses TRBV11-2 and TRBJ2-6; no firm D call. The V and J ends lost 0 bases and 12 bases respectively, with 12 bases between them. Germline loops: CDR1 SGHAT, CDR2 FQNNGV. There are 14 residues in the CDR3.

V usage is TRBV29-1 and J usage is TRBJ2-7, with D perhaps matching TRBD1 (5 bases). Per the germline V gene, CDR1 is SQVTM and CDR2 is ANQGSEA. V lost 6 bases to trimming and J lost 5 bases, with 8 bases between them. This CDR3 has 10 residues. Here the CDR3 reads CSVGHNEQYF. The CDR3 bases are TGCAGCGTCGGACATAACGAGCAGTACTTC.

V gene TRBV20-1 combines with J gene TRBJ2-3; possibly TRBD2 for D (5 bases). Germline V gene lookup returns CDR1 DFQATT and CDR2 SNEGSKA (reference sequence). This CDR3 has 12 residues. The ends were cut back, 6 bases at V and 6 bases at J, with 13 bases in the middle. The CDR3 sequence is CSAHMGVDTQYF. The CDR3 DNA reads as TGCAGTGCCCACATGGGAGTGGATACGCAGTATTTT.

This sequence joins TRBV20-1 and TRBJ2-7, with 7 bases that match TRBD1. The V segment lost 3 bases and the J segment 0 bases; nucleotides outside the gene matches: 11. Germline V lookup: CDR1 DFQATT, CDR2 SNEGSKA (reference sequence). This CDR3 comprises 16 residues. The CDR3 spells CSASGPTGTSSYEQYF. The CDR3 DNA is TGCAGTGCTAGCGGGCCGACAGGGACCAGCTCCTACGAGCAGTACTTC.

The chain carries TRBV5-1 and TRBJ1-1; D is unclear. Germline V lookup: CDR1 SGHRS, CDR2 YFSETQ. Trimming left V 2 bases short and J 3 bases short, with 8 bases between. The CDR3 contains 13 residues. For the CDR3, the DNA is TGCGCCAGCAGCTTAAACGGGGACACTGAAGCTTTCTTT. Translated, it gives CASSLNGDTEAFF.

This chain connects TRBV20-1 to TRBJ2-7; TRBD1 is a possible D gene (6 bases). Trimming removed 3 bases at V and 9 bases at J, with 18 bases between. In germline, CDR1 is DFQATT, CDR2 SNEGSKA (reference sequence). The CDR3 covers 13 residues. The CDR3 is CSARMAGVLWQYF. The CDR3 DNA reads as TGCAGTGCTAGGATGGCAGGGGTGCTTTGGCAGTACTTC.

This chain joins TRBV29-1 and TRBJ2-4; D possibly matches TRBD1 or TRBD2 (6 bases each). V dropped 4 bases and J dropped 3 bases, with 13 bases sitting between them. CDR1 is SQVTM and CDR2 is ANQGSEA in the germline V gene. The CDR3 consists of 14 residues. CDR3 amino acids: CSVARGADKNIQYF. The CDR3 bases are TGCAGCGTTGCGAGGGGGGCAGACAAAAACATTCAGTACTTC.

This sequence joins TRBV9 and TRBJ1-5, with 7 bases fitting TRBD1. Unmatched junction bases numbered 4, after V lost 4 bases and J lost 3 bases. There are 14 residues in the CDR3. Germline CDR1 reads SGDLS; CDR2 reads YYNGEE. CDR3 nucleotides: TGTGCCAGCAGCTTGACAGGGTACAATCAGCCCCAGCATTTT. Protein product: CASSLTGYNQPQHF.

The chain joins TRBV7-9 to TRBJ2-1; possibly TRBD2 for D (5 bases). The germline V gene encodes CDR1 SEHNR and CDR2 FQNEAQ (reference sequence). This CDR3 comprises 15 residues. The V end lost 5 bases, the J end lost 7 bases, and 18 bases lay between the germline ends. CDR3 DNA sequence: TGTGCCAGCAGCCAGATCGAACTAGGGAGAAATGAGCAGTTCTTC. This sequence encodes CASSQIELGRNEQFF.

The table lists this clonotype with a count of one. The chain couples TRBV3-1 to TRBJ2-6; TRBD1 aligns across 9 bases. There are 19 residues in the CDR3. The V gene's germline CDR1 is LGHDT and CDR2 YNNKEL (reference sequence). The ends lost 4 bases at V and 0 bases at J; junction bases unmatched: 10. The CDR3 nucleotides read TGTGCCAGCAGCCCCCACCCGGGACAGGGAAACTCTGGGGCCAACGTCCTGACTTTC. As protein: CASSPHPGQGNSGANVLTF.

The rearrangement links TRBV27 to TRBJ2-3, with TRBD2 matching over 8 bases. This CDR3 region has 14 residues. From germline, CDR1 is MNHEY and CDR2 SMNVEV (reference sequence). V was clipped by 6 bases and J by 9 bases; unmatched bases: 11. The CDR3 spells CASRTVSAGGTQYF. For the CDR3, the DNA is TGTGCCAGCAGGACCGTTTCCGCGGGAGGCACGCAGTATTTT.

The gene calls are TRBV12-3 or TRBV12-4 and TRBJ2-5, with a tentative D call TRBD1 (6 bases). The length of the CDR3 is 15 residues. With 5 bases removed from V and 2 bases from J, the gap between germline ends came to 15 bases. This CDR3 reads CASSRTNQGQETQYF. The CDR3 coding sequence is TGTGCCAGCAGTCGTACTAACCAGGGGCAAGAGACCCAGTACTTC.

J is TRBJ2-2 and V is TRBV2; 8 nucleotides line up with TRBD2. Per germline, CDR1 SNHLY and CDR2 FYNNEI. The junction had 6 bases not matched to a gene; V was cut back by 6 bases and J by 6 bases. This CDR3 is built from 14 residues. This CDR3 is CASRARLASGELFF. In nucleotides, the CDR3 is TGTGCCAGCAGGGCCCGACTAGCGTCCGGGGAGCTGTTTTTT.

The V call is TRBV10-3, the J call TRBJ2-3; TRBD1 is a possible D gene (5 bases). Germline V gives CDR1 ENHRY, CDR2 SYGVKD. With 4 bases removed from V and 0 bases from J, the gap between germline ends came to 11 bases. The CDR3 loop spans 15 amino acids. The CDR3 is CAISGIDSSTDTQYF. Here the CDR3 DNA reads TGTGCCATCAGTGGGATAGACAGTAGCACAGATACGCAGTATTTT.

The rearrangement links TRBV7-2 to TRBJ2-1; unclear D gene. The CDR3 runs to 12 residues. The V gene lost 4 bases and the J gene lost 10 bases, with 11 bases spanning the gap. Germline V lookup: CDR1 SGHTA, CDR2 FQGNSA. CDR3 coding DNA: TGTGCCAGCAGCTCCCCGAGTAAAGAGCAGTTCTTC. It yields the protein CASSSPSKEQFF. Combining the CDR3 with reference TRBV7-2 and TRBJ2-1 gives the whole variable domain GAGVSQSPSNKVTEKGKDVELRCDPISGHTALYWYRQSLGQGLEFLIYFQGNSAPDKSGLPSDRFSAERTGGSVSTLTIQRTQQEDSAVYLCASSSPSKEQFFGPGTRLTVL.

This clonotype was seen once. This chain uses TRBV7-2 with TRBJ2-1; D gene ambiguous. Trimming cost V 3 bases and J 5 bases, with 11 bases left between them. CDR3 length: 14 residues. Germline CDR1 and CDR2: SGHTA and FQGNSA. The CDR3 is CASSFQAANNEQFF. Written as DNA, the CDR3 is TGTGCCAGCAGCTTTCAGGCAGCAAACAATGAGCAGTTCTTC.

The J gene is TRBJ1-2, the V gene TRBV29-1; D is possibly TRBD1 (6 bases). Trimming removed 2 bases from V and 4 bases from J, with 14 bases in between. The CDR3 has 14 amino acids. Germline CDR1 SQVTM, CDR2 ANQGSEA. CDR3 protein: CSVERGNGLYGYTF. CDR3 nucleotides: TGCAGCGTTGAAAGGGGGAATGGACTCTATGGCTACACCTTC.

This clonotype was seen a single time. The rearrangement uses TRBV30 and TRBJ2-2; no reliable D call. Trimming cost V 3 bases and J 7 bases, with 15 bases left between them. CDR1 and CDR2 from the germline V gene are GTSNPN and SVGIG (reference sequence). The CDR3 is made up of 14 amino acids. The CDR3 nucleotides are TGTGCCTGGAGCCCGGGCCCCAAGATCGGGGAGCTGTTTTTT. Protein product: CAWSPGPKIGELFF.